Given below is one T cell receptor beta chain in context. The germline V gene encodes CDR1 MGHRA and CDR2 YSYEKL. V lost 3 bases and J lost 2, with 14 bases in between. The CDR3 runs to 15 residues. This sample stems from a study of cytomegalovirus exposure and HLA in healthy donors. The PCR had 60 Vbeta and 13 Jbeta primers. Libraries were prepared by immunoSEQ multiplex PCR; TCRdb keeps only in-frame clonotypes and omits some of them. The sample shows roughly 200,000 clones, 70% to 80% of them seen only once. This sequence joins TRBV4-1 and TRBJ2-7; no clear D gene. Source material: PBMCs. This TCR was sampled from a woman in her 30s in good health and CMV-seropositive. CDR3 protein: CASSQKWAATYEQYF. In DNA form, the CDR3 reads TGCGCCAGCAGCCAGAAGTGGGCAGCTACCTACGAGCAGTACTTC.